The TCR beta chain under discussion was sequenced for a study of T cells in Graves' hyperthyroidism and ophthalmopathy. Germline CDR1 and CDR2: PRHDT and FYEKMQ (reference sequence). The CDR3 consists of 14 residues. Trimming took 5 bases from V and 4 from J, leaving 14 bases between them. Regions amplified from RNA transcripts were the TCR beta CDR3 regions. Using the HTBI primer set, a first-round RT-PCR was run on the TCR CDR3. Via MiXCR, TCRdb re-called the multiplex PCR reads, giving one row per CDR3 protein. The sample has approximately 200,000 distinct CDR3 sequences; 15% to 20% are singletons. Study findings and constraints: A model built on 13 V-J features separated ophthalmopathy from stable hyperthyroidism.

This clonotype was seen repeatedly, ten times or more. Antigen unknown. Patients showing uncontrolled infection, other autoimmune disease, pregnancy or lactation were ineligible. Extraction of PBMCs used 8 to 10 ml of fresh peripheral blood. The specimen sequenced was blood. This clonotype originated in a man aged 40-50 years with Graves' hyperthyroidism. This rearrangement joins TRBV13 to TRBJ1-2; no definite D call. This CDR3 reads CASSPWTDSYGYTF. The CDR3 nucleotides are TGTGCCAGCAGCCCTTGGACGGATAGCTATGGCTACACCTTC.